A single sample is the source of the 28 T cell receptor beta chains below, sequenced in a study of blood T cell repertoires in COVID-19. This table comes from immunoSEQ multiplex PCR, and its TCRdb copy is limited to in-frame clones, with some not included. The data show about 300,000 clones, about nine tenths seen once. The sequencing input was PBMCs or T cells enriched from blood (not recorded which). All receptors come from a woman aged 18-29 years who had recovered from COVID-19.

V and J are TRBV2 and TRBJ1-2; no clear D. Trimming pared 7 bases from V and 0 bases from J, leaving 3 bases between. Germline values: CDR1 SNHLY, CDR2 FYNNEI. CDR3 length: 11 amino acids. CDR3 sequence: CASTANYGYTF. As DNA, the CDR3 is TGTGCCAGCACAGCTAACTATGGCTACACCTTC.

Of note for this clone: The same CDR3 arises from other DNA sequences in this sample as well. V usage is TRBV7-9 and J usage is TRBJ2-7, with unresolved D. The CDR3 is 11 amino acids. V lost 2 bases and J lost 4, with 3 bases in between. CDR1 is SEHNR and CDR2 is FQNEAQ in the germline V gene (reference sequence). This CDR3 reads CASSLHYEQYF. The CDR3 coding sequence is TGTGCCAGCAGCTTACATTACGAGCAGTACTTC.

This clone was seen a handful of times. The chain joins TRBV30 to TRBJ1-6; TRBD1 is a possible D gene (6 bases). The CDR3 loop spans 13 amino acids. CDR1 and CDR2 from the germline V gene are GTSNPN and SVGIG (reference sequence). Trimming cost V 2 bases and J 7 bases, with 9 bases left between them. As DNA, the CDR3 is TGTGCCTGGAGTAAGCAGGGGAATTCACCCCTCCACTTT. As protein: CAWSKQGNSPLHF.

CDR3: CASSTDRGISYEQYF. CDR3 DNA: TGTGCCAGCAGCACGGACAGGGGGATTTCCTACGAGCAGTACTTC. The chain links TRBV7-9 to TRBJ2-7, with 10 bases identical to TRBD1. V was pared by 5 bases and J by 1 base, with 5 bases of the junction left unmatched. The CDR3 covers 15 residues. Germline V lookup: CDR1 SEHNR, CDR2 FQNEAQ (reference sequence).

The J gene is TRBJ1-3, the V gene TRBV18; TRBD1 matches 11 bases. The V gene's germline CDR1 is KGHSH and CDR2 LQKENI. The CDR3 is made up of 14 amino acids. V dropped 2 bases and J dropped 8; count of bases not matched to a gene: 2. The CDR3 sequence is CASSPGQGAYTIYF. The CDR3 DNA sequence: TGTGCCAGCTCACCAGGACAGGGGGCATACACCATATATTTT. Full variable domain (rest looked up from reference TRBV18 and TRBJ1-3): NAGVMQNPRHLVRRRGQEARLRCSPMKGHSHVYWYRQLPEEGLKFMVYLQKENIIDESGMPKERFSAEFPKEGPSILRIQQVVRGDSAAYFCASSPGQGAYTIYFGEGSWLTVV.

The genes are TRBV7-2 and TRBJ2-3, with TRBD1 identical over 8 bases. The CDR3 runs to 15 residues. V lost 4 bases, J lost 3 bases, and 6 bases stayed unmatched. CDR1 is SGHTA and CDR2 is FQGNSA in the germline V gene. The CDR3 DNA reads TGTGCCAGCAGCTACCGGACAGGGCAAACAGATACGCAGTATTTT. This sequence encodes CASSYRTGQTDTQYF.

The gene calls are TRBV7-9 and TRBJ1-1; D unclear. The germline V gene has CDR1 SEHNR and CDR2 FQNEAQ (reference sequence). With 1 base removed from V and 5 bases from J, the gap between germline ends came to 8 bases. The CDR3 spans 13 residues. The DNA of the CDR3 is TGTGCCAGCAGCTTAGTGGCGGAAACTGAAGCTTTCTTT. Translating gives CASSLVAETEAFF.

The chain links TRBV4-3 to TRBJ2-2; 9 nucleotides align to TRBD2. Germline assignment: CDR1 LGHNA and CDR2 YSLEER. The CDR3 runs to 16 residues. Trimming removed 0 bases from V and 1 base from J; junction bases left unmatched: 0. CDR3 region: CASSQELAGNTGELFF. DNA for the CDR3: TGCGCCAGCAGCCAAGAACTAGCGGGGAACACCGGGGAGCTGTTTTTT.

J is TRBJ2-7 and V is TRBV12-3 or TRBV12-4; tentative D call: TRBD2 (6 bases). Trimming pared 3 bases from V and 5 bases from J, leaving 11 bases between. The CDR3 has 13 residues. This CDR3 is CASSLRGRDEQYF. The CDR3 nucleotides read TGTGCCAGCAGTTTGCGGGGACGGGACGAGCAGTACTTC.

The chain couples TRBV25-1 to TRBJ2-7, with a possible D match to TRBD1 (6 bases). Germline CDR1 is MGHDK and CDR2 is SYGVNS. V gave up 7 bases and J gave up 5 bases, with 15 bases separating them. The CDR3 is 13 residues long. Here the CDR3 DNA reads TGTGCCAGCAATCCAACAGGGATCGACGAGCAGTACTTC. This gives the protein CASNPTGIDEQYF.

In its sample, this clone was seen once. The rearrangement links TRBV6-6 to TRBJ1-2; possibly TRBD1 for D (6 bases). Germline V gives CDR1 MNHNY, CDR2 SVGAGI (reference sequence). The V end was cut by 6 bases, the J end by 2 bases, with 16 bases between. This CDR3 is 15 amino acids long. The CDR3 sequence is CASSQRTVQNYGYTF. The CDR3 bases are TGTGCCAGCAGCCAGCGGACAGTCCAAAACTATGGCTACACCTTC.

V usage is TRBV19 and J usage is TRBJ1-3, with a tentative D call TRBD1 (6 bases). Trimming cost V 9 bases and J 5 bases, with 29 bases left between them. CDR1 LNHDA and CDR2 SQIVND come from the germline V gene (reference sequence). This CDR3 is built from 18 residues. In DNA form, the CDR3 reads TGTGCCAGGATGAGGTGGGTTTCCGGGACACCTCTAAGAAACACCATATATTTT. Amino acids: CARMRWVSGTPLRNTIYF.

This sequence joins TRBV27 and TRBJ2-1; TRBD1 matches 8 bases. CDR1 and CDR2 (germline): MNHEY, SMNVEV (reference sequence). The CDR3 loop spans 14 amino acids. Trimming at V came to 5 bases and at J to 6 bases, leaving 6 bases not matched to a gene. CDR3 DNA sequence: TGTGCCAGCAGTCCACCGACAGGGGCCAATGAGCAGTTCTTC. The encoded protein is CASSPPTGANEQFF.

V and J are TRBV27 and TRBJ1-6; D is undetermined. The germline CDR1 and CDR2 sequences are MNHEY and SMNVEV (reference sequence). V lost 6 bases and J lost 1, with 19 bases in between. The CDR3 has 18 residues. The CDR3 bases are TGTGCCAGCAGATTGGAGTATGATACATATTCCTATAATTCACCCCTCCACTTT. This gives the protein CASRLEYDTYSYNSPLHF.

This CDR3 reads CASSIQGVPNTEAFF. The CDR3 DNA follows: TGTGCCAGTAGTATTCAGGGCGTACCGAACACTGAAGCTTTCTTT. The chain links TRBV19 to TRBJ1-1; perhaps TRBD1 as D (5 bases). Germline assignment: CDR1 LNHDA and CDR2 SQIVND (reference sequence). CDR3 length: 15 residues. Trimming left V 3 bases short and J 1 base short, with 12 bases between.

The chain links TRBV19 to TRBJ2-7, with TRBD1 matching over 9 bases. The CDR3 loop spans 13 amino acids. Germline assignment: CDR1 LNHDA and CDR2 SQIVND (reference sequence). After removal of 4 bases from V and 6 bases from J, the junction contained 4 bases not matched to a gene. CDR3 DNA: TGTGCCAGTAGTAGCAGGACAGGGGCCGAGCAGTACTTC. It yields the protein CASSSRTGAEQYF.

The chain carries TRBV6-2 or TRBV6-3 and TRBJ1-6, with D uncertain. The CDR3 runs to 13 residues. Trimming removed 4 bases from V and 11 bases from J, with 12 bases in between. Looked up from germline, CDR1 is MNHEY and CDR2 is SVGEGT. The CDR3 nucleotides are TGTGCCAGCAGTTCGGGCAGAGGGACACCCCTCCACTTT. Translated: CASSSGRGTPLHF.

V usage is TRBV7-8 and J usage is TRBJ2-5; D is possibly TRBD2 (5 bases). In germline, CDR1 is SGHVS, CDR2 FQNEAQ. V lost 3 bases and J lost 4, with 18 bases in between. This CDR3 contains 16 residues. In DNA, the CDR3 is TGTGCCAGCAGCTTTACATCGGCTGGTGAGGGAGAGACCCAGTACTTC. Amino acid sequence: CASSFTSAGEGETQYF.

The CDR3 nucleotides read TGTGCCAGCAGTATAGTGCTAGCGGGAGGGCTAGTAAACAATGAGCAGTTCTTC. Its protein is CASSIVLAGGLVNNEQFF. This chain connects TRBV28 to TRBJ2-1; 12 nucleotides match TRBD2. Germline trimming cut 5 bases from V and 5 bases from J; bases unmatched to any gene: 13. CDR3 size: 18 residues. The V gene's germline CDR1 is MDHEN and CDR2 SYDVKM.

The chain combines TRBV19 with TRBJ1-2; weak D call: TRBD1 (5 bases). Germline values: CDR1 LNHDA, CDR2 SQIVND (reference sequence). Between the trimmed V and J ends, which lost 3 bases and 8 bases, there was a span of 19 bases. The CDR3 sequence is 15 residues long. The CDR3 protein is CASSMVPLGLEGYTF. The CDR3 DNA sequence: TGTGCCAGTAGTATGGTTCCCTTGGGACTCGAGGGCTACACCTTC.

V gene TRBV28 combines with J gene TRBJ2-5; 9 bases map to TRBD2. The V gene end was trimmed by 2 bases and the J gene end by 5 bases; junction bases not matched to a gene: 6. This CDR3 spans 15 amino acids. Per germline, CDR1 MDHEN and CDR2 SYDVKM. The CDR3 sequence: CASSLRVAGVETQYF. In nucleotides, the CDR3 is TGTGCCAGCAGTTTAAGGGTAGCGGGAGTTGAGACCCAGTACTTC.

This sequence joins TRBV27 and TRBJ2-2; 8 bases are a match to TRBD1. Losses at the gene ends were 6 bases for V and 4 bases for J; bases not matched to a gene: 7. Germline assignment: CDR1 MNHEY and CDR2 SMNVEV (reference sequence). CDR3 size: 15 residues. The CDR3 coding sequence is TGTGCCAGCAGCCTCCATACAGGGGGCACCGGGGAGCTGTTTTTT. Translated, it gives CASSLHTGGTGELFF.

The V gene is TRBV12-3 or TRBV12-4, the J gene TRBJ2-7; 7 nucleotides match TRBD1. This CDR3 contains 11 residues. The trim removed 10 bases at V and 6 bases at J, leaving 6 bases unmatched. CDR3 sequence: CATQQGVEQYF. The CDR3 nucleotides are TGTGCCACCCAGCAGGGGGTCGAGCAGTACTTC.

The chain recombines TRBV3-1 (or the pseudogene TRBV3-2) with TRBJ2-2; D possibly corresponds to TRBD2 (5 bases). Germline V gene lookup returns CDR1 LGHDT and CDR2 YNNKEL (reference sequence). The CDR3 spans 14 residues. Trimming left V 2 bases short and J 3 bases short, with 7 bases between. CDR3 nucleotide sequence: TGTGCCAGCAGCCAACGCGGGTACACCGGGGAGCTGTTTTTT. It specifies CASSQRGYTGELFF.

The V gene is TRBV4-3, the J gene TRBJ1-6; tentatively, D is TRBD1 (6 bases). Germline assignment: CDR1 LGHNA and CDR2 YSLEER. Trimming took 4 bases from V and 7 from J, leaving 14 bases between them. The CDR3 spans 15 residues. The CDR3: CASSLWGPGNSPLHF. The CDR3 DNA reads TGCGCCAGCAGCCTTTGGGGGCCTGGGAATTCACCCCTCCACTTT.

The chain's CDR3 is CASSIQGSSGNTIYF. The CDR3 DNA is TGTGCCAGTAGTATTCAGGGTAGCTCTGGAAACACCATATATTTT. The chain joins TRBV19 to TRBJ1-3; tentative D call: TRBD1 (5 bases). Germline CDR1 is LNHDA and CDR2 is SQIVND (reference sequence). Trimming removed 3 bases from V and 0 bases from J, with 9 bases in between. This CDR3 spans 15 amino acids.

The rearrangement joins TRBV4-1 to TRBJ2-2, with no clear D. Trimming removed 2 bases from V and 1 base from J, with 14 bases in between. The CDR3 spans 17 residues. The germline gives CDR1 MGHRA, CDR2 YSYEKL. The CDR3 protein is CASSQYFPVLNTGELFF. DNA of the CDR3: TGCGCCAGCAGCCAATATTTTCCGGTCTTGAACACCGGGGAGCTGTTTTTT.

The chain carries TRBV4-1 and TRBJ1-5; tentative D call: TRBD1 (5 bases). The CDR3 is 17 residues long. Trimming pared 1 base from V and 0 bases from J, leaving 13 bases between. CDR1 MGHRA and CDR2 YSYEKL come from the germline V gene. This CDR3 reads CASSQVGQGRSNQPQHF. The CDR3 nucleotides are TGCGCCAGCAGCCAAGTAGGGCAGGGCCGTAGCAATCAGCCCCAGCATTTT.